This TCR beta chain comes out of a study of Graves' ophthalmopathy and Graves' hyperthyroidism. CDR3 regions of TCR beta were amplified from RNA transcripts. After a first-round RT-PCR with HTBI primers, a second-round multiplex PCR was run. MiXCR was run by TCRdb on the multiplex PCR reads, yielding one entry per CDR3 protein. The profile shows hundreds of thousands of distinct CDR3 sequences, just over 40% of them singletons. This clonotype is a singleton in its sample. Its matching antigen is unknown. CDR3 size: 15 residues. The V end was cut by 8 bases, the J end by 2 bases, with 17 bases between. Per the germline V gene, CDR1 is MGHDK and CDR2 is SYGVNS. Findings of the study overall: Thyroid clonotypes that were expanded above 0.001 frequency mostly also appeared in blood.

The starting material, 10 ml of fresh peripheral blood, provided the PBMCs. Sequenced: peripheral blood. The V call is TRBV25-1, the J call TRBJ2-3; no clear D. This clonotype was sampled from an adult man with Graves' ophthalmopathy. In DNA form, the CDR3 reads TGTGCCAGCTCACCACCGTCCCAGCTCACAGATACGCAGTATTTT. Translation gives CASSPPSQLTDTQYF. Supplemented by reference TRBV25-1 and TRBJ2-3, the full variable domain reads EADIYQTPRYLVIGTGKKITLECSQTMGHDKMYWYQQDPGMELHLIHYSYGVNSTEKGDLSSESTVSRIRTEHFPLTLESARPSHTSQYLCASSPPSQLTDTQYFGPGTRLTVL.